What follows describes a single T cell receptor (beta chain). Then a second PCR, running roughly 6 to 12 cycles, was carried out with a sample-barcoded 5' primer and a J-beta primer mix. TCRdb independently ran MiXCR on the 5' RACE reads; one entry per CDR3 protein. In the table there are approximately 800,000 distinct CDR3 sequences, roughly 25% of which are singletons. The data stem from a study of blood T cells in healthy people across ages. V was pared by 2 bases and J by 6 bases, with 7 bases of the junction left unmatched. CDR3 length: 15 amino acids. The germline gives CDR1 MNHEY, CDR2 SVGEGT. These data also featured in a second study, about T cells of mothers and their children. That source reports: Samples were provided by three healthy Caucasian mothers and their six children. Mothers yielded over 8 million CDR3 reads, children about 3 million each.

Sequenced sample: blood. This clonotype originated in a boy between 10 and 17 years old in good health. The J gene is TRBJ2-1, the V gene TRBV6-2 or TRBV6-3, with 7 nucleotides matching TRBD1. The CDR3 nucleotides are TGTGCCAGCAGTTACCTGGGGACAGAATCCAATGAGCAGTTCTTC. Its translation: CASSYLGTESNEQFF.